This TCR beta chain derives from a study of cytomegalovirus exposure and HLA in healthy donors. Overall study findings and caveats: Several of the most significant clusters appeared linked to common viral pathogens, based on a later analysis.

Comments on this clone: What it binds is unknown.

Trimming at V came to 4 bases and at J to 0 bases, leaving 0 bases not matched to a gene. CDR3 length: 14 amino acids. Germline V gene lookup returns CDR1 MRHNA and CDR2 SNTAGT. PCR used 60 Vbeta primers and 13 Jbeta primers. Some clones are missing from TCRdb's copy, which holds only in-frame ones; the method was immunoSEQ multiplex PCR. The repertoire shows 150,000 or so clones; the top ten hold under 2%. V is TRBV6-4 and J is TRBJ2-3; TRBD2 agrees at 8 bases. The sequence was collected from a woman aged 40 to 49 in good health and CMV-seropositive. Sequenced: PBMCs. CDR3 nucleotides: TGTGCCAGCAGTGCTAGCGGGAGCACAGATACGCAGTATTTT. Residues: CASSASGSTDTQYF.